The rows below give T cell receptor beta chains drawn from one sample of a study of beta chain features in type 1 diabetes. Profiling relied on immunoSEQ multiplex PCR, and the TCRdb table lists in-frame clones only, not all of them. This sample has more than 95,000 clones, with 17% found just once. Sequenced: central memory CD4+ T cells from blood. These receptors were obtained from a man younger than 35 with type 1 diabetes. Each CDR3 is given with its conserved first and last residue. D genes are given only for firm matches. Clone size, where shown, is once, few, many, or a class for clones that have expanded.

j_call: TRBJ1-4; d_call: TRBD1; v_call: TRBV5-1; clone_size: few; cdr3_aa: CASSFSTGTANEKLFF; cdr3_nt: TGCGCCAGCAGCTTCTCCACAGGGACAGCTAATGAAAAACTGTTTTTT
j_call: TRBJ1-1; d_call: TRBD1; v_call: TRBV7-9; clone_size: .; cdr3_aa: CASSFDRGTEAFF; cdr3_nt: TGTGCCAGCAGCTTCGACAGGGGCACTGAAGCTTTCTTT
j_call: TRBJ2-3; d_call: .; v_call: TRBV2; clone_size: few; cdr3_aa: CASSVSPETQYF; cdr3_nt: TGTGCCAGCAGTGTGTCTCCCGAAACGCAGTATTTT
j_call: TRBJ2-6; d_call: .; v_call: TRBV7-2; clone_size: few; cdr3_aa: CASSPQGFSSGANVLTF; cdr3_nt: TGTGCCAGCAGCCCTCAGGGATTTTCCTCTGGGGCCAACGTCCTGACTTTC
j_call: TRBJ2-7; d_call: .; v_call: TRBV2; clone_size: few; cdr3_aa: CASSDGSPSNYEQYF; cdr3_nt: TGTGCCAGCAGTGACGGGAGTCCTTCTAACTACGAGCAGTACTTC
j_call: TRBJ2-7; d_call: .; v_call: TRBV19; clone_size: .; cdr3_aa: CASSMVGTYEQYF; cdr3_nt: TGTGCCAGTAGTATGGTTGGTACGTACGAGCAGTACTTC
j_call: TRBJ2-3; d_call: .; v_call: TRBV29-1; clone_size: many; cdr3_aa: CSVEILAGLSTDTQYF; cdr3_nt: TGCAGCGTTGAAATACTCGCGGGCCTTAGCACAGATACGCAGTATTTT
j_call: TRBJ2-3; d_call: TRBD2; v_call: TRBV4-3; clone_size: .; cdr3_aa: CASSQDGGLAGADTQYF; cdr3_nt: TGCGCCAGCAGCCAAGATGGGGGACTAGCGGGGGCAGATACGCAGTATTTT
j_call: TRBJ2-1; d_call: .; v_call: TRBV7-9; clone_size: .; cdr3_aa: CASSLDGYNEQFF; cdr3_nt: TGTGCCAGCAGCTTAGACGGGTACAATGAGCAGTTCTTC
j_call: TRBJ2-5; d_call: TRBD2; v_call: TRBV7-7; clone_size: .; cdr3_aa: CASSFSGEETQYF; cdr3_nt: TGTGCTAGCAGCTTTAGCGGGGAGGAGACCCAGTACTTC
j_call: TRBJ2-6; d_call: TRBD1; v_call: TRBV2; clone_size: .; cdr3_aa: CAGQDRGLSVFLTF; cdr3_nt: TGTGCCGGACAGGACAGGGGCCTCTCGGTTTTCCTGACTTTC
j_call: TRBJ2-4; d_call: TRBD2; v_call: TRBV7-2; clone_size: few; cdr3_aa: CASSSLGTSAEIQYF; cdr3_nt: TGTGCCAGCAGCTCTCTCGGGACTAGCGCTGAAATTCAGTACTTC
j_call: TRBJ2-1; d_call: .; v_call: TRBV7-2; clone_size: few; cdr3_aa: CASSFYLNNEQFF; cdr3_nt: TGTGCCAGCAGCTTTTACCTGAACAATGAGCAGTTCTTC
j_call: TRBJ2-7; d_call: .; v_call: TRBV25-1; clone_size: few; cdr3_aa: CASSESSGPASEQYF; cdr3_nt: TGTGCCAGCAGTGAATCCTCTGGACCGGCCTCTGAGCAGTACTTC
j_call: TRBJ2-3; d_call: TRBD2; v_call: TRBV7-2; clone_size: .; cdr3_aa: CASSYLPSGRGADTQYF; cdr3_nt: TGTGCCAGCAGCTATCTTCCTAGCGGGAGGGGCGCAGATACGCAGTATTTT
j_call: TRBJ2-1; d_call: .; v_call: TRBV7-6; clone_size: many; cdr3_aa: CASSPTLDTYNEQFF; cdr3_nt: TGTGCCAGCAGCCCCACCTTGGACACTTACAATGAGCAGTTCTTC
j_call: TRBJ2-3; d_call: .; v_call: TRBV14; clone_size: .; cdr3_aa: CASSQVKDSQYF; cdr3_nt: TGTGCCAGCAGCCAAGTTAAGGACAGCCAGTATTTT
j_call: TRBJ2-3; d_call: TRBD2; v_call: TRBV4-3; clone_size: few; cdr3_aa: CASSPQGLAAGTDTQYF; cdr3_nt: TGCGCCAGCAGCCCTCAAGGACTAGCGGCCGGCACAGATACGCAGTATTTT
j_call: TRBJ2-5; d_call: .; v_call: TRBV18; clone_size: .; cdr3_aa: CASSPPMGETQYF; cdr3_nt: TGTGCCAGCTCACCCCCGATGGGAGAGACCCAGTACTTC
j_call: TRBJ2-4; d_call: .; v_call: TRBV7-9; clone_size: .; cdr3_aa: CASSLAEVAKNIQYF; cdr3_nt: TGTGCCAGCAGCTTAGCGGAGGTAGCCAAAAACATTCAGTACTTC
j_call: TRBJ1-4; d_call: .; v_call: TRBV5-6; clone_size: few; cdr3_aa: CASSPWNSNEKLFF; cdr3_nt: TGTGCCAGCAGTCCCTGGAACAGTAATGAAAAACTGTTTTTT
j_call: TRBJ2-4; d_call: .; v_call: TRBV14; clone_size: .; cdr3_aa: CASSQVLRRGAKNIQYF; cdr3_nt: TGTGCCAGCAGCCAAGTACTCCGACGGGGGGCCAAAAACATTCAGTACTTC
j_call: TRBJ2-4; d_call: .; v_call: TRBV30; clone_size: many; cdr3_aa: CASGTASAKNIQYF; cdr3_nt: TGTGCCTCAGGGACGGCGAGCGCCAAAAACATTCAGTACTTC
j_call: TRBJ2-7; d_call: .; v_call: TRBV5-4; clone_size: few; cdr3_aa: CASSSTGSYEQYF; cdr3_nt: TGTGCCAGCAGTTCAACAGGCTCCTACGAGCAGTACTTC
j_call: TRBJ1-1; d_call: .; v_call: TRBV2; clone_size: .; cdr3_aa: CASASQNTEAFF; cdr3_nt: TGTGCCAGCGCCTCCCAGAACACTGAAGCTTTCTTT